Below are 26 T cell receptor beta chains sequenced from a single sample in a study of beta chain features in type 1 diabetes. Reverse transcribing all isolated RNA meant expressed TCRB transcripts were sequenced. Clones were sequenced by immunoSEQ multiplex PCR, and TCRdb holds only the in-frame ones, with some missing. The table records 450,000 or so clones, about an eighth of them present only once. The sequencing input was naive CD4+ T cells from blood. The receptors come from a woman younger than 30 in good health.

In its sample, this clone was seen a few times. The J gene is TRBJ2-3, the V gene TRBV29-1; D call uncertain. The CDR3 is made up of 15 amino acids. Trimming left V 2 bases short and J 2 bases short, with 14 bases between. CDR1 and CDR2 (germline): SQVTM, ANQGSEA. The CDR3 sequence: CSVESPARYTDTQYF. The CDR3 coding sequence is TGCAGCGTTGAATCTCCGGCTAGATACACAGATACGCAGTATTTT.

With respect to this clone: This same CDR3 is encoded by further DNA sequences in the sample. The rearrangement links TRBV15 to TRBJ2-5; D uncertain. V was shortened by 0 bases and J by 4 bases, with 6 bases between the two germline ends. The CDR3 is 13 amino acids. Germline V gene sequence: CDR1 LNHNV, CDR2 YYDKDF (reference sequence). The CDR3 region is CATSRDPRETQYF. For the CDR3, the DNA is TGTGCCACCAGCAGAGATCCCCGAGAGACCCAGTACTTC. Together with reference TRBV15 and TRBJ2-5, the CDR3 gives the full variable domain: DAMVIQNPRYQVTQFGKPVTLSCSQTLNHNVMYWYQQKSSQAPKLLFHYYDKDFNNEADTPDNFQSRRPNTSFCFLDIRSPGLGDTAMYLCATSRDPRETQYFGPGTRLLVL.

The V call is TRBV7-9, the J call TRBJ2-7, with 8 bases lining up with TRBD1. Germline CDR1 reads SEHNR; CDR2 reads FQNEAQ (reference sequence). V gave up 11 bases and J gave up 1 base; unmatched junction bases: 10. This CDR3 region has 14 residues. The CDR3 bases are TGTGCCGGAAAGACAGGGGTAGATTCCTACGAGCAGTACTTC. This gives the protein CAGKTGVDSYEQYF.

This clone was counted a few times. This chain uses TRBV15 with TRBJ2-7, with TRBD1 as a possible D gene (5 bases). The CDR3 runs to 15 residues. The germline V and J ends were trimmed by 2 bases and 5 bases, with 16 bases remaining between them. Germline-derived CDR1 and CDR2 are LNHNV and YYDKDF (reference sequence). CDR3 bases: TGTGCCACCAGCAGATTGCCAGGGTTGGGAAACGAGCAGTACGTC. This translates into CATSRLPGLGNEQYV.

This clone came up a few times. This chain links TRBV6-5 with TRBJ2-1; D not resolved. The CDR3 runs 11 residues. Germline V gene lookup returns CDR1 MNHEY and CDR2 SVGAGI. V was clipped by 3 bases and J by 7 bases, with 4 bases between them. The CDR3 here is CASSYNNEQFF. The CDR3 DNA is TGTGCCAGCAGTTATAATAATGAGCAGTTCTTC.

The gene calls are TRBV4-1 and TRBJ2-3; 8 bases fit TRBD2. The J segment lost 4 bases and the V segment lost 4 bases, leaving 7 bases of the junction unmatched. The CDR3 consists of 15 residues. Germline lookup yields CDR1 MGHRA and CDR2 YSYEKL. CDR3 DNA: TGCGCCAGCAGCCGGGTCGGTAGCGGGGCAGATACGCAGTATTTT. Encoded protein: CASSRVGSGADTQYF.

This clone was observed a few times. Written as DNA, the CDR3 is TGTGCCAGCAGTCTAGGGGGTTGGTACACCGGGGAGCTGTTTTTT. Translation: CASSLGGWYTGELFF. The rearrangement uses TRBV28 and TRBJ2-2; D is perhaps TRBD1 (6 bases). V was pared by 5 bases and J by 3 bases, with 13 bases between. CDR1 is MDHEN and CDR2 is SYDVKM in the germline V gene. The CDR3 has 15 amino acids.

The chain's CDR3 is CASSQDYGQSNQPQHF. The CDR3 DNA reads TGCGCCAGCAGCCAAGATTACGGACAGTCGAATCAGCCCCAGCATTTT. The chain has TRBV4-3 and TRBJ1-5, with D tentatively TRBD1 (6 bases). This CDR3 is built from 16 residues. Trimming removed 0 bases from V and 4 bases from J, with 13 bases in between. Germline V gene data show CDR1 as LGHNA and CDR2 as YSLEER.

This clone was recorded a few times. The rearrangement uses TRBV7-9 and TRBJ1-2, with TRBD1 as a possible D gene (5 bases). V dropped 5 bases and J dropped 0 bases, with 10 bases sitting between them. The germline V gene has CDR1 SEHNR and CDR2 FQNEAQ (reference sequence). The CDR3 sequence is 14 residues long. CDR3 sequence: CASSQMGANYGYTF. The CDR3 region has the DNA TGTGCCAGCAGCCAGATGGGGGCTAACTATGGCTACACCTTC.

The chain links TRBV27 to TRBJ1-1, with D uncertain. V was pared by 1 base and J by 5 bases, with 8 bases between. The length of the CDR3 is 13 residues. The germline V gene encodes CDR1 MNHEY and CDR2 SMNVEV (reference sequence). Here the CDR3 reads CASSLLSRTEAFF. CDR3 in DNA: TGTGCCAGCAGTTTATTAAGTAGGACTGAAGCTTTCTTT.

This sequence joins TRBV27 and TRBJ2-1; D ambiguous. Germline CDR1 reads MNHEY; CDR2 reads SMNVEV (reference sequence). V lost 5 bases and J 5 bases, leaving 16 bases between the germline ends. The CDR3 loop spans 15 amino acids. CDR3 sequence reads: CASSPIGLKHNEQFF. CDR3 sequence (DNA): TGTGCCAGCAGTCCAATAGGCCTGAAGCACAATGAGCAGTTCTTC.

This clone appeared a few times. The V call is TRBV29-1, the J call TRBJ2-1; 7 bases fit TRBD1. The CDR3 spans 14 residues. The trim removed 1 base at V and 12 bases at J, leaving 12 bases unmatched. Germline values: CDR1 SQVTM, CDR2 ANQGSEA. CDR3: CSVEVDRAVRPQFF. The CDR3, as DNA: TGCAGCGTTGAAGTTGACAGGGCGGTCAGGCCGCAGTTCTTC.

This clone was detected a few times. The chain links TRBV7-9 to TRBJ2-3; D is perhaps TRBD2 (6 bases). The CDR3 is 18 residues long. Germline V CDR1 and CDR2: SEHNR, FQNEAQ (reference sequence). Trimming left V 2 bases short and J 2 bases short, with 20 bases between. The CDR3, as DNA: TGTGCCAGCAGCTTATTTCTGGGCGGGACGGAGCCCACAGATACGCAGTATTTT. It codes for CASSLFLGGTEPTDTQYF.

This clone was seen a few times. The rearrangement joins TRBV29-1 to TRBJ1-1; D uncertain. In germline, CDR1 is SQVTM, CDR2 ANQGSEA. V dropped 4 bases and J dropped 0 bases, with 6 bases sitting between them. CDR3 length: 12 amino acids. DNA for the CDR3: TGCAGCGTTGTTGTAGTGAACACTGAAGCTTTCTTT. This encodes CSVVVVNTEAFF.

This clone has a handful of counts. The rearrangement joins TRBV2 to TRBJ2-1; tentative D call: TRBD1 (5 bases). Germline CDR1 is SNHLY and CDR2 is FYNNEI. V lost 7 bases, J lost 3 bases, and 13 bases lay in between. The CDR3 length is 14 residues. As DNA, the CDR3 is TGTGCCAGCACGCTACTAAGGGGCTACAATGAGCAGTTCTTC. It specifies CASTLLRGYNEQFF.

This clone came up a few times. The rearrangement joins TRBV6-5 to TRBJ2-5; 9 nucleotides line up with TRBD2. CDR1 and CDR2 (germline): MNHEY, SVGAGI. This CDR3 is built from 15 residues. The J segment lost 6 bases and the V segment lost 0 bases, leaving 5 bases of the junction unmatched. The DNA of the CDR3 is TGTGCCAGCAGTTACTCTAGGACTAGCGTCCAGACCCAGTACTTC. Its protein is CASSYSRTSVQTQYF.

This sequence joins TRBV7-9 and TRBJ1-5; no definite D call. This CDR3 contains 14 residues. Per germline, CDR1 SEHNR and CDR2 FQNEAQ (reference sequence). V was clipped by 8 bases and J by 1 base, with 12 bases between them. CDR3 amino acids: CASQTDGSNQPQHF. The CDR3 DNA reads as TGTGCCAGCCAAACGGACGGCAGCAATCAGCCCCAGCATTTT.

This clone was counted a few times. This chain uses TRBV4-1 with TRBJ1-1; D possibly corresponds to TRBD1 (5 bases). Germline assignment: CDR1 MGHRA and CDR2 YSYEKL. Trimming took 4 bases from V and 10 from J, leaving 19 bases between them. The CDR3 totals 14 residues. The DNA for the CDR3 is TGCGCCAGCAGCCGAGCACAGGACGGTGATAGAGCTTTCTTT. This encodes CASSRAQDGDRAFF.

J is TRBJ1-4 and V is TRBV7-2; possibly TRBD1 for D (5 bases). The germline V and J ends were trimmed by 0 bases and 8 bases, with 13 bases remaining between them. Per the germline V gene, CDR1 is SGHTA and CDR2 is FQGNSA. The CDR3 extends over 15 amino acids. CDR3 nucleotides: TGTGCCAGCAGCTTAGCCCAGGGAGGCGGGGAAAAACTGTTTTTT. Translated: CASSLAQGGGEKLFF. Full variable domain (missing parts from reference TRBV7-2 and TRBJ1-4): GAGVSQSPSNKVTEKGKDVELRCDPISGHTALYWYRQSLGQGLEFLIYFQGNSAPDKSGLPSDRFSAERTGGSVSTLTIQRTQQEDSAVYLCASSLAQGGGEKLFFGSGTQLSVL.

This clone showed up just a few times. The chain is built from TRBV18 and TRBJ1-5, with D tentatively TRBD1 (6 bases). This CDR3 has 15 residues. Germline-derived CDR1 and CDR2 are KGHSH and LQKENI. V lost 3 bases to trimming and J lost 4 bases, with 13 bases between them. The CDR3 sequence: CASSPSRDINQPQHF. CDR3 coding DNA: TGTGCCAGCTCACCGTCCAGGGACATTAATCAGCCCCAGCATTTT.

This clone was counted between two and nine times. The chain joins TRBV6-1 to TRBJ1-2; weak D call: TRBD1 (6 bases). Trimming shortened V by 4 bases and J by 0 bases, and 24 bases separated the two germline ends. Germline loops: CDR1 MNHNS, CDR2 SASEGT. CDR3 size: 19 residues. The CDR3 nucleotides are TGTGCCAGCAGTGCTTATACCCCGGGACTGCAGGGGCCTAACTATGGCTACACCTTC. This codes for CASSAYTPGLQGPNYGYTF.

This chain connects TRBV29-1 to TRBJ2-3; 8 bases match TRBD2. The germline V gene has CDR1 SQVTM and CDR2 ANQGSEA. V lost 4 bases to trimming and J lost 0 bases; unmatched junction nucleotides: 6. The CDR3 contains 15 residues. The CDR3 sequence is CSVATTSESTDTQYF. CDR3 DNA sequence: TGCAGCGTTGCTACGACTAGCGAGAGCACAGATACGCAGTATTTT.

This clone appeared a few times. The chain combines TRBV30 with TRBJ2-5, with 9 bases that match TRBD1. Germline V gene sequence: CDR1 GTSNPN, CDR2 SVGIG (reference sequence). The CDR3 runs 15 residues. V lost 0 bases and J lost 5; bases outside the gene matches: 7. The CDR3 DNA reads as TGTGCCTGGAGTGTAGGGGACAGGGTAAAGGAGACCCAGTACTTC. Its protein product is CAWSVGDRVKETQYF.

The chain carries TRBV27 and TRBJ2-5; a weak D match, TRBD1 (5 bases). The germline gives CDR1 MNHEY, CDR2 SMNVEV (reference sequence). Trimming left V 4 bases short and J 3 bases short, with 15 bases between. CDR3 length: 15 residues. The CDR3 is CASSSSGAGEETQYF. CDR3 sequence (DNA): TGTGCCAGCAGTTCGTCTGGGGCCGGAGAAGAGACCCAGTACTTC.

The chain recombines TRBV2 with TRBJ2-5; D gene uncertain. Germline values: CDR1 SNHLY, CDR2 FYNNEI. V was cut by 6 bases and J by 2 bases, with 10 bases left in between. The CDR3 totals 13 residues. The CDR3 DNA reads TGTGCCAGCAGCCTAATGGGACAAGAGACCCAGTACTTC. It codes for CASSLMGQETQYF.

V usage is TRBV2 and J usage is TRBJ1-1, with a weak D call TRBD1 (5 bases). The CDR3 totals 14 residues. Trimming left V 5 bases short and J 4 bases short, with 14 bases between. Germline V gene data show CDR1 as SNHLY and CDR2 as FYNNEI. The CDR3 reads CASSKERGGTEAFF. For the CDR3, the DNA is TGTGCCAGCAGTAAAGAGAGGGGTGGCACTGAAGCTTTCTTT.